Each of the 27 T cell receptor beta chains below was sequenced from the same sample in a study of blood T cell repertoires in COVID-19. The repertoire was sequenced with immunoSEQ multiplex PCR; TCRdb's copy has only in-frame clones and lacks some. The table has 300,000 to 400,000 clones, roughly 88% seen once; the top ten hold 4%. Sequenced: peripheral blood. These receptors were taken from a woman in her forties or fifties with active or convalescent COVID-19.

The chain uses TRBV11-1 and TRBJ2-7; 8 bases agree with TRBD2. The CDR3 totals 15 residues. CDR1 is SGHAT, CDR2 FQDESV, per germline (reference sequence). V trimming: 1 base; J trimming: 1 base; junction bases outside the gene matches: 3. Here the CDR3 reads CASSLVPGGSYEQYF. CDR3 nucleotide sequence: TGTGCCAGCAGCTTAGTGCCGGGAGGGTCCTACGAGCAGTACTTC.

This CDR3 is CAISGPDSNQPQHF. In DNA, the CDR3 is TGTGCCATCAGTGGGCCAGATAGCAATCAGCCCCAGCATTTT. J is TRBJ1-5 and V is TRBV10-3; no clear D. V was pared by 4 bases and J by 0 bases, with 7 bases between. Germline V gene sequence: CDR1 ENHRY, CDR2 SYGVKD. The CDR3 runs to 14 residues.

The chain employs TRBV24-1 and TRBJ1-1; TRBD1 matches at 11 bases. The CDR3 sequence is 13 residues long. Germline V gene data show CDR1 as KGHDR and CDR2 as SFDVKD. Losses at the gene ends were 9 bases for V and 4 bases for J; bases not matched to a gene: 3. The CDR3 coding sequence is TGTGCCACCTCGGGGACAGGGGGCACTGAAGCTTTCTTT. Amino acid sequence: CATSGTGGTEAFF.

The genes are TRBV9 and TRBJ1-1, with a weak D call TRBD1 (6 bases). Germline V gene sequence: CDR1 SGDLS, CDR2 YYNGEE. Trimming stripped 4 bases from V and 7 bases from J, with 20 bases between. The CDR3 is made up of 15 amino acids. Here the CDR3 reads CASSLSPGAMVEAFF. For the CDR3, the DNA is TGTGCCAGCAGCCTTAGCCCAGGGGCGATGGTTGAAGCTTTCTTT.

The rearrangement joins TRBV5-1 to TRBJ1-2; D is undetermined. Per germline, CDR1 SGHRS and CDR2 YFSETQ. The V and J ends lost 4 bases and 6 bases respectively, with 13 bases between them. There are 13 residues in the CDR3. The DNA for the CDR3 is TGCGCCAGCAGCCTAACCCCCAATAATGGCTACACCTTC. It codes for CASSLTPNNGYTF.

This clone appeared once. The J gene is TRBJ2-2, the V gene TRBV28; 10 positions match TRBD2. V lost 7 bases and J lost 1; bases outside the gene matches: 3. CDR1 MDHEN and CDR2 SYDVKM come from the germline V gene. This CDR3 contains 15 residues. The CDR3: CASKGTSENTGELFF. Written as DNA, the CDR3 is TGTGCCAGCAAAGGGACTAGCGAGAACACCGGGGAGCTGTTTTTT.

This chain uses TRBV15 with TRBJ1-1; 9 nucleotides agree with TRBD1. The CDR3 length is 14 residues. V was clipped by 5 bases and J by 3 bases; unmatched bases: 4. CDR1 LNHNV and CDR2 YYDKDF come from the germline V gene (reference sequence). The CDR3 spells CATSRTGGHTEAFF. As DNA, the CDR3 is TGTGCCACCAGCCGTACAGGGGGCCACACTGAAGCTTTCTTT.

The rearrangement joins TRBV5-6 to TRBJ2-7, with TRBD2 as a possible D gene (5 bases). Germline V CDR1 and CDR2: SGHDT, YYEEEE. This CDR3 contains 14 residues. V lost 4 bases, J lost 6 bases, and 17 bases lay in between. CDR3 in DNA: TGTGCCAGCAGCCCGTTGAGGGTTCGGGGCGAGCAGTACTTC. Translated, it gives CASSPLRVRGEQYF.

V usage is TRBV19 and J usage is TRBJ2-1; 9 positions agree with TRBD2. This CDR3 contains 17 residues. The V and J ends lost 4 bases and 3 bases, in that order; junction bases with no gene match: 10. Germline loops: CDR1 LNHDA, CDR2 SQIVND (reference sequence). Here the CDR3 reads CASSTRTSGWVYNEQFF. The DNA for the CDR3 is TGTGCCAGTAGTACCCGAACTAGCGGGTGGGTCTACAATGAGCAGTTCTTC.

The chain uses TRBV7-9 and TRBJ1-1; no definite D call. The CDR3 extends over 13 amino acids. Germline V gene sequence: CDR1 SEHNR, CDR2 FQNEAQ (reference sequence). The V end lost 3 bases, the J end lost 2 bases, and 7 bases lay between the germline ends. The DNA of the CDR3 is TGTGCCAGCAGCTTGCTAATAAACACTGAAGCTTTCTTT. Amino acids: CASSLLINTEAFF.

The V gene is TRBV19, the J gene TRBJ2-1, with no clear D. Germline-derived CDR1 and CDR2 are LNHDA and SQIVND (reference sequence). The CDR3 has 16 residues. The ends were cut back, 3 bases at V and 7 bases at J, with 19 bases in the middle. CDR3 sequence reads: CASSIPQDLPWNEQFF. Here the CDR3 DNA reads TGTGCCAGTAGTATTCCCCAGGATCTGCCGTGGAATGAGCAGTTCTTC.

The rearrangement links TRBV27 to TRBJ2-1; 12 nucleotides match TRBD1. Germline V gives CDR1 MNHEY, CDR2 SMNVEV (reference sequence). The CDR3 runs 15 residues. V trimming: 3 bases; J trimming: 14 bases; junction bases outside the gene matches: 11. The CDR3 here is CASSFLPGTGGWEFF. The CDR3 DNA reads TGTGCCAGCAGTTTCCTACCCGGGACAGGGGGCTGGGAGTTCTTC.

The chain is built from TRBV27 and TRBJ2-2; 13 bases fit TRBD2. Germline CDR1 reads MNHEY; CDR2 reads SMNVEV (reference sequence). After removal of 4 bases from V and 1 base from J, the junction contained 3 bases not matched to a gene. The CDR3 covers 17 residues. The CDR3 DNA is TGTGCCAGCAGTTGGGGACTAGCGGGAAGGAACACCGGGGAGCTGTTTTTT. Translating gives CASSWGLAGRNTGELFF.

J is TRBJ2-6 and V is TRBV5-1; maybe TRBD1 (6 bases). The CDR3 covers 17 residues. The germline V gene has CDR1 SGHRS and CDR2 YFSETQ. V lost 3 bases and J 2 bases, leaving 15 bases between the germline ends. In DNA, the CDR3 is TGCGCCAGCAGCTGGGAACAGGGATTCACTGGGGCCAACGTCCTGACTTTC. Protein product: CASSWEQGFTGANVLTF.

The chain links TRBV3-1 (or the pseudogene TRBV3-2) to TRBJ2-3; D remains ambiguous. Germline CDR1 is LGHDT and CDR2 is YNNKEL (reference sequence). The CDR3 length is 13 residues. V was trimmed by 1 base and J by 8 bases, leaving 10 bases between them. CDR3 in DNA: TGTGCCAGCAGCCAAGCGGAACGAGGTACGCAGTATTTT. Translated: CASSQAERGTQYF.

The rearrangement links TRBV10-2 to TRBJ1-1; D remains ambiguous. Between the trimmed V and J ends, which lost 7 bases and 1 base, there was a span of 10 bases. Per the germline V gene, CDR1 is WSHSY and CDR2 is SAAADI. CDR3 length: 13 amino acids. The CDR3 loop reads CASTFAKNTEAFF. CDR3 DNA: TGCGCCAGCACTTTTGCTAAGAACACTGAAGCTTTCTTT.

This chain links TRBV11-2 with TRBJ2-2; D remains unclear. With 4 bases removed from V and 2 bases from J, the gap between germline ends came to 2 bases. The V gene's germline CDR1 is SGHAT and CDR2 FQNNGV. The CDR3 spans 12 residues. CDR3 in amino acids: CASSSNTGELFF. CDR3 DNA: TGTGCCAGCAGCTCTAACACCGGGGAGCTGTTTTTT. Together with reference TRBV11-2 and TRBJ2-2, the CDR3 gives the full variable domain: EAGVAQSPRYKIIEKRQSVAFWCNPISGHATLYWYQQILGQGPKLLIQFQNNGVVDDSQLPKDRFSAERLKGVDSTLKIQPAKLEDSAVYLCASSSNTGELFFGEGSRLTVL.

The rearrangement uses TRBV11-2 and TRBJ2-1; 8 bases align to TRBD1. Germline assignment: CDR1 SGHAT and CDR2 FQNNGV. This CDR3 spans 15 amino acids. The V segment lost 5 bases and the J segment 9 bases; nucleotides outside the gene matches: 12. CDR3 loop: CASSGIRGRTGEQFF. In nucleotides, the CDR3 is TGTGCCAGCAGCGGAATCAGGGGGCGAACGGGTGAGCAGTTCTTC.

The V gene is TRBV6-5, the J gene TRBJ1-5; D may be TRBD1 (5 bases). The CDR3 consists of 14 residues. V lost 5 bases and J 4 bases, leaving 12 bases between the germline ends. Germline CDR1 MNHEY, CDR2 SVGAGI. The chain's CDR3 is CASSPQGGNQPQHF. CDR3 DNA sequence: TGTGCCAGCAGTCCCCAGGGAGGGAATCAGCCCCAGCATTTT.

The chain recombines TRBV5-1 with TRBJ2-1, with D unresolved. V was clipped by 4 bases and J by 0 bases, with 14 bases between them. Per the germline V gene, CDR1 is SGHRS and CDR2 is YFSETQ. The length of the CDR3 is 16 residues. The CDR3 DNA sequence: TGCGCCAGCAGCCCTCAATCATTCAGCTCCTACAATGAGCAGTTCTTC. It encodes CASSPQSFSSYNEQFF.

This rearrangement joins TRBV11-2 to TRBJ2-2; 7 nucleotides line up with TRBD2. V dropped 1 base and J dropped 10; count of bases not matched to a gene: 9. Germline CDR1 is SGHAT and CDR2 is FQNNGV. This CDR3 spans 15 amino acids. The CDR3 is CASSLVGPAGVELFF. CDR3 DNA: TGTGCCAGCAGCTTAGTAGGTCCCGCGGGGGTGGAGCTGTTTTTT.

The chain links TRBV18 to TRBJ2-7; D call uncertain. Per germline, CDR1 KGHSH and CDR2 LQKENI. The CDR3 extends over 13 amino acids. The germline V and J ends were trimmed by 1 base and 3 bases, with 7 bases remaining between them. In DNA, the CDR3 is TGTGCCAGCTCACCACTCTCCGGCTACGAGCAGTACTTC. The encoded protein is CASSPLSGYEQYF.

The V gene is TRBV7-9, the J gene TRBJ2-1; 13 bases are a match to TRBD2. V lost 5 bases and J lost 2; bases outside the gene matches: 12. Looked up from germline, CDR1 is SEHNR and CDR2 is FQNEAQ (reference sequence). The CDR3 is 19 amino acids. The CDR3 spells CASSGQTSGRLVTYNEQFF. The CDR3 nucleotides read TGTGCCAGCAGCGGGCAGACTAGCGGGAGGTTGGTCACCTACAATGAGCAGTTCTTC.

The chain recombines TRBV7-2 with TRBJ2-7; 15 nucleotides match TRBD2. CDR3 length: 16 residues. The germline CDR1 and CDR2 sequences are SGHTA and FQGNSA. The junction had 5 bases not matched to a gene; V was cut back by 5 bases and J by 3 bases. The chain's CDR3 is CASSKPGLAGGYEQYF. In DNA, the CDR3 is TGTGCCAGCAGCAAACCGGGACTAGCGGGAGGCTACGAGCAGTACTTC.

The rearrangement links TRBV30 to TRBJ2-1; TRBD2 agrees at 9 bases. This CDR3 is 18 amino acids long. CDR1 is GTSNPN and CDR2 is SVGIG in the germline V gene (reference sequence). V dropped 3 bases and J dropped 0; count of bases not matched to a gene: 12. The CDR3 DNA follows: TGTGCCTGGAGGGCGGGACTAGCCCTAAGGAGCTCCTACAATGAGCAGTTCTTC. Translation gives CAWRAGLALRSSYNEQFF.

The chain couples TRBV7-9 to TRBJ2-7; 12 nucleotides align to TRBD2. The germline V gene encodes CDR1 SEHNR and CDR2 FQNEAQ (reference sequence). The CDR3 covers 15 residues. Losses at the gene ends were 1 base for V and 3 bases for J; bases not matched to a gene: 1. The CDR3 reads CASSLGLAGVYEQYF. The CDR3 nucleotides are TGTGCCAGCAGCTTAGGACTAGCGGGAGTCTACGAGCAGTACTTC.

This chain joins TRBV4-2 and TRBJ1-2; 10 bases align to TRBD1. Germline values: CDR1 LGHNA, CDR2 YNFKEQ. The CDR3 sequence is 12 residues long. V was pared by 8 bases and J by 3 bases, with 0 bases of the junction left unmatched. In DNA, the CDR3 is TGTGCCAGCGGACAGGGGGACTATGGCTACACCTTC. This gives the protein CASGQGDYGYTF.